This entry lists 20 T cell receptor beta chains sequenced from one sample in a study of CD8+CD57+ T cells in acquired aplastic anemia. Genomic DNA provided the template from which TCR beta VDJ and CDR3 profiles were obtained. TCRdb re-derived calls from the reads in MiXCR, one entry per CDR3 protein. The sample consists of around 170,000 distinct CDR3 sequences, under 75% of them appearing once. The sequenced material came from sorted CD4+, CD8+, or CD8+CD57+ T cells (not recorded which) from PBMCs. The origin of the receptors is a human donor in good health.

This chain connects TRBV15 to TRBJ2-7; D may be TRBD2 (6 bases). Per the germline V gene, CDR1 is LNHNV and CDR2 is YYDKDF (reference sequence). The CDR3 totals 17 residues. Trimming shortened V by 1 base and J by 5 bases, and 21 bases separated the two germline ends. The DNA of the CDR3 is TGTGCCACCAGCAGAGCCCTAGGTCGGGGGTCAAAGCACGAGCAGTACTTC. It encodes CATSRALGRGSKHEQYF.

This clonotype was detected many times. The chain carries TRBV11-1 and TRBJ2-7; D might be TRBD2 (6 bases). V was pared by 0 bases and J by 2 bases, with 11 bases between. The CDR3 length is 15 residues. Germline CDR1 reads SGHAT; CDR2 reads FQDESV (reference sequence). The CDR3 nucleotides read TGTGCCAGCAGCTTAGCGGGAGGAGGTACCTACGAGCAGTACTTC. It encodes CASSLAGGGTYEQYF.

The chain joins TRBV7-2 to TRBJ1-2; 7 bases agree with TRBD1. V trimming: 2 bases; J trimming: 8 bases; junction bases outside the gene matches: 5. Germline CDR1 and CDR2: SGHTA and FQGNSA. CDR3 size: 13 residues. In DNA, the CDR3 is TGTGCCAGCAGCTTAAGGGGGCCCCTAGGCTACACCTTC. As protein: CASSLRGPLGYTF. The whole variable domain, filled in from reference TRBV7-2 and TRBJ1-2, reads GAGVSQSPSNKVTEKGKDVELRCDPISGHTALYWYRQSLGQGLEFLIYFQGNSAPDKSGLPSDRFSAERTGGSVSTLTIQRTQQEDSAVYLCASSLRGPLGYTFGSGTRLTVV.

In its sample, this clonotype was seen many times. The rearrangement joins TRBV12-3 or TRBV12-4 to TRBJ2-5; D gene uncertain. CDR3 size: 15 residues. V was trimmed by 6 bases and J by 3 bases, leaving 17 bases between them. For the CDR3, the DNA is TGTGCCAGCAGCGCCATGGAACGCTGGGAAGAGACCCAGTACTTC. Translating gives CASSAMERWEETQYF.

The sample holds many counts of this clonotype. V gene TRBV20-1 combines with J gene TRBJ2-2; TRBD1 matches at 9 bases. The CDR3 sequence is 14 residues long. Germline CDR1 and CDR2: DFQATT and SNEGSKA (reference sequence). Trimming cost V 5 bases and J 6 bases; bases outside gene matches: 7. The CDR3 sequence is CSAVGTGRAGELFF. For the CDR3, the DNA is TGCAGTGCTGTCGGGACAGGGCGGGCCGGGGAGCTGTTTTTT.

The chain uses TRBV7-2 and TRBJ2-7; D not resolved. Germline assignment: CDR1 SGHTA and CDR2 FQGNSA. V was clipped by 1 base and J by 7 bases, with 14 bases between them. The CDR3 has 14 amino acids. Here the CDR3 reads CASSLVTAAGEQYF. CDR3 sequence (DNA): TGTGCCAGCAGCTTAGTAACCGCCGCCGGAGAGCAGTACTTC.

The J gene is TRBJ2-7, the V gene TRBV2, with D perhaps being TRBD1 or TRBD2 (7 bases each). Trimming took 4 bases from V and 5 from J, leaving 18 bases between them. This CDR3 is 15 amino acids long. The germline CDR1 and CDR2 sequences are SNHLY and FYNNEI. The CDR3 here is CASSAFREGANEQYF. The CDR3 DNA follows: TGTGCCAGCAGTGCATTCAGGGAGGGGGCCAACGAGCAGTACTTC.

The gene calls are TRBV7-2 and TRBJ2-2; D not certain. This CDR3 has 12 residues. The ends were cut back, 1 base at V and 8 bases at J, with 5 bases in the middle. The V gene's germline CDR1 is SGHTA and CDR2 FQGNSA. CDR3 sequence: CASSLEIGELFF. The CDR3 nucleotides are TGTGCCAGCAGCTTAGAGATTGGGGAGCTGTTTTTT.

This clonotype was detected many times. The chain combines TRBV5-8 with TRBJ2-1, with D perhaps TRBD1 (5 bases). The V and J ends lost 6 bases and 0 bases respectively, with 10 bases between them. From germline, CDR1 is SGHTS and CDR2 YDEGEE. The CDR3 runs 14 residues. CDR3 region: CASIPTASYNEQFF. Written as DNA, the CDR3 is TGTGCCAGCATCCCGACAGCCTCCTACAATGAGCAGTTCTTC.

This clonotype occurred a few times. V usage is TRBV7-9 and J usage is TRBJ2-7, with 10 bases aligning to TRBD2. The J segment lost 4 bases and the V segment lost 5 bases, leaving 5 bases of the junction unmatched. Germline CDR1 is SEHNR and CDR2 is FQNEAQ (reference sequence). The CDR3 extends over 14 amino acids. The CDR3 DNA follows: TGTGCCAGCAGCCCTAGCGGGAGAGAGTACGAGCAGTACTTC. Encoded protein: CASSPSGREYEQYF.

The chain uses TRBV7-3 and TRBJ2-2; D is unclear. In germline, CDR1 is SGHTA, CDR2 FQGTGA. V lost 4 bases to trimming and J lost 2 bases, with 2 bases between them. The CDR3 covers 12 residues. The CDR3 loop reads CASSSNTGELFF. CDR3 DNA: TGTGCCAGCAGCTCTAACACCGGGGAGCTGTTTTTT.

As for this clonotype: The germline gene is not matched at one end of the junction; a read error may be the cause. V usage is TRBV11-2 and J usage is TRBJ1-6, with 9 bases lining up with TRBD1. Germline V gene sequence: CDR1 SGHAT, CDR2 FQNNGV. The length of the CDR3 is 15 residues. The DNA for the CDR3 is TGCGCCAGCAAAAGCTCCGGGACAGGGAATTCACCCCTCCACTTT. It yields the protein CASKSSGTGNSPLHF.

This clonotype was counted a few times. As DNA, the CDR3 is TGTGCCAGCAGCTTGGGGTCGGTCGTCGCTGAAGCTTTCTTT. Amino acids: CASSLGSVVAEAFF. V usage is TRBV5-6 and J usage is TRBJ1-1; D not certain. Germline V lookup: CDR1 SGHDT, CDR2 YYEEEE. The CDR3 totals 14 residues. Trimming pared 0 bases from V and 6 bases from J, leaving 12 bases between. The full variable domain, completed using reference TRBV5-6 and TRBJ1-1, is DAGVTQSPTHLIKTRGQQVTLRCSPKSGHDTVSWYQQALGQGPQFIFQYYEEEERQRGNFPDRFSGHQFPNYSSELNVNALLLGDSALYLCASSLGSVVAEAFFGQGTRLTVV.

CDR3 coding DNA: TGTGCCAGCACCGACGAAGAGACCCAGTACTTC. This sequence encodes CASTDEETQYF. The chain combines TRBV7-9 with TRBJ2-7; D unresolved. The DNA end lines up better with TRBJ2-5; the J call may be wrong. Germline CDR1 is SEHNR and CDR2 is FQNEAQ (reference sequence). The CDR3 extends over 11 amino acids.

This clonotype was seen just once. The CDR3 end shows no conserved phenylalanine or tryptophan, and so a read error is likely. The chain employs TRBV4-1 and TRBJ1-1; no definite D call. Trimming stripped 4 bases from V and 4 bases from J, with 16 bases between. This CDR3 is 15 amino acids long. CDR1 is MGHRA and CDR2 is YSYEKL in the germline V gene. This chain's CDR3 is CASSLGPAGGTEAFL. CDR3 coding DNA: TGCGCCAGCAGCCTAGGCCCCGCTGGTGGCACTGAAGCTTTCCTT.

The chain recombines TRBV15 with TRBJ2-7; D ambiguous. In germline, CDR1 is LNHNV, CDR2 YYDKDF (reference sequence). This CDR3 is built from 13 residues. Between the trimmed V and J ends, which lost 0 bases and 3 bases, there was a span of 6 bases. The CDR3 region has the DNA TGTGCCACCAGCAGAGAACTCGGCTACGAGCAGTACTTC. It yields the protein CATSRELGYEQYF.

Note on this clonotype: Its ends do not fully match the called genes, so a read error is possible. CDR3 DNA sequence: TGTGCCAGCAGCGTCGGGACAGGGGGTACTCTAGCAACAGATACGCGGTATTTT. Protein product: CASSVGTGGTLATDTRYF. This chain uses TRBV9 with TRBJ2-3, with TRBD1 matching over 11 bases. This CDR3 is built from 18 residues. Per germline, CDR1 SGDLS and CDR2 YYNGEE.

The chain uses TRBV20-1 and TRBJ2-1; the D gene is possibly TRBD1 (7 bases). CDR3 size: 13 residues. Trimming took off 7 bases at V and 7 bases at J, with 17 bases between the two ends. Germline V lookup: CDR1 DFQATT, CDR2 SNEGSKA (reference sequence). CDR3 nucleotides: TGCAGTGTCGGAGGGGGCGAAATAAATGAGCAGTTCTTC. Amino acid sequence: CSVGGGEINEQFF.

This clonotype was seen a single time. The rearrangement links TRBV10-3 to TRBJ2-7; D unclear. Germline CDR1 ENHRY, CDR2 SYGVKD. This CDR3 has 12 residues. Trimming stripped 6 bases from V and 2 bases from J, with 8 bases between. CDR3 DNA sequence: TGTGCCATCAGACACGAGACCTACGAGCAGTACTTC. The encoded protein is CAIRHETYEQYF.

The chain recombines TRBV14 with TRBJ2-2; D gene ambiguous. The CDR3 runs to 16 residues. V shed 0 bases and J shed 1 base, with 9 bases lying between them. Germline V gene sequence: CDR1 SGHDN, CDR2 FVKESK. Here the CDR3 DNA reads TGTGCCAGCAGCCAAGAGCTCCATTTGAACACCGGGGAGCTGTTTTTT. It codes for CASSQELHLNTGELFF.